The sample holds a few counts of the clone carrying this T cell receptor (beta chain). Its matching antigen is unknown. Produced via immunoSEQ multiplex PCR; TCRdb's table is partial and in-frame only. Among around 90,000 clones, 94% were seen once, and the ten largest hold about 0.2%. The CDR3 loop spans 16 amino acids. V was pared by 4 bases and J by 2 bases, with 15 bases between. The germline V gene has CDR1 SNHLY and CDR2 FYNNEI. These data originate in a study of graft-versus-host responses after intestinal transplantation. Study as a whole: Transplant types were multivisceral, liver-intestinal, or isolated intestinal. Induction with anti-thymocyte globulin, then tacrolimus and steroids for around three years, was given to all recipients. General study results and limits: Where graft-donor T cell macrochimerism was present, patients had high graft-versus-host to host-versus-graft clonal ratios in allografts. Peak circulating GvH clone levels tracked with early post-transplant HvG declines.

The specimen comprised unstimulated CD4+ T cells sorted from spleen or lymph node cells, sampled before transplant. This TCR was sampled from a human donor who was the organ donor for an intestinal transplant. The chain employs TRBV2 and TRBJ1-5; perhaps TRBD1 as D (6 bases). CDR3: CASSGTVSNGNQPQHF. Here the CDR3 DNA reads TGTGCCAGCAGTGGGACAGTTTCCAATGGCAATCAGCCCCAGCATTTT.